This record concerns one TCR beta chain sequence. No antigen is known for it. The sequenced template was cDNA made from the entire isolated RNA. Profiled with immunoSEQ multiplex PCR; TCRdb holds only in-frame clones, not every one. Among over 700,000 clones listed, 15% to 20% were seen once. These data come from a study of beta chain features in type 1 diabetes. V lost 0 bases, J lost 0 bases, and 9 bases lay in between. CDR1 and CDR2 from the germline V gene are LGHNA and YNFKEQ. The CDR3 covers 15 residues. Study conclusions and caveats: Patients' naive, central memory and Treg TCRB repertoires seemed closer to one another than those of healthy donors.

The chain recombines TRBV4-2 with TRBJ2-7; D unclear. The sequencing sample was made of naive CD4+ T cells from blood. The sequence was obtained from a young woman in good health. The CDR3 sequence: CASSQESAGSYEQYF. The CDR3 nucleotides are TGTGCCAGCAGCCAAGAGTCGGCCGGCTCCTACGAGCAGTACTTC.